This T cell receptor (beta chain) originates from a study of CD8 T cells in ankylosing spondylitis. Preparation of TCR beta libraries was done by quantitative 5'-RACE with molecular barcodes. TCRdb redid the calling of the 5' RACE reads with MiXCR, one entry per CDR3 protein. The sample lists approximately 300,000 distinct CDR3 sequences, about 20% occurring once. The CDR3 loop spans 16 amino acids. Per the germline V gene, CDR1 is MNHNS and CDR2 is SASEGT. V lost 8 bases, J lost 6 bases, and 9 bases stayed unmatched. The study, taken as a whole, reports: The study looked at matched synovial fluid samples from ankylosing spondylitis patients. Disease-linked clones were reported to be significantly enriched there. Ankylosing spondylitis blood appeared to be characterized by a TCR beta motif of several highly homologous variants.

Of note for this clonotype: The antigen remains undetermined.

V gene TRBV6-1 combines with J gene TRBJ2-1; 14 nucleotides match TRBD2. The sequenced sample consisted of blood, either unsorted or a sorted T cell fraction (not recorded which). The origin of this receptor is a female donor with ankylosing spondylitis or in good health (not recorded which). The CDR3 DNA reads TGTGCCAGCTCCGGGACTAGCGGGAGAGTTGGCAATGAGCAGTTCTTC. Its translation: CASSGTSGRVGNEQFF.